This T cell receptor (beta chain) was obtained from a study of blood T cell repertoires in COVID-19 (dated by TCRdb to the early 2020s). Looking at the study overall: Collaborator samples came from the United States, Italy and Spain and covered acute and convalescent phases of COVID-19. The sample metadata nearly always contained a de-identified subject ID, COVID-19 status, age in years and sex. The repertoires were made available in a free public database intended to serve as a resource for research on the immune response to SARS-CoV-2. The samples were drawn from two sources: the first 160 participants of the ongoing ImmuneRACE study, and approximately 1,300 subjects contributed by 6 global collaborators. Subjects who had been exposed to COVID-19, were actively infected with it, or had recovered from it provided the deeply sampled blood TCRbeta repertoires that made up the dataset. The prospective study material was composed of cDNA or gDNA derived from T cells, B-cell-depleted T cells, or PBMCs. Where available, HLA class I and class II types were taken from metadata supplied by the sample provider and were not determined by assay-based typing.

TCRbeta CDR3 regions were amplified from genomic DNA using the immunoSEQ Assay, a bias-controlled multiplex PCR. Per the authors' processing: Nucleated cell counts per sample were estimated from amplification of reference gene primers within the assay. To quantify the absolute abundance of each unique TCRbeta CDR3 rearrangement, sequence reads were collapsed and filtered. For each sample, productive Simpson clonality was calculated as the square root of Simpson's diversity index across productive rearrangements. This immuneACCESS table, as held by TCRdb, lists in-frame sequences with V and J called but not all clones. Of the missing ones, under half trace to an unresolved V gene in checked studies; the others have no known cause. That table is the source of V, J and clone size, and D and trimming were worked out from the DNA. The sample table contains 100,000 to 120,000 clones; only one count was recorded for about 75% of them. The ten top clones hold 16% of the sample.

V is pared back by 2 bases and J by 5 bases, with 18 bases lying between the germline termini. Based on the germline V gene (reference sequence), the CDR1 and CDR2 sequences are MNHEY and SMNVEV. CDR3 length: 16 amino acids, cysteine to phenylalanine. Just CDR3 DNA is preserved here, 48 bases in frame from base 1. Whole blood was collected in K2EDTA tubes by collaborating institutions according to the institutions' own protocols. For TCRbeta analysis, collaborators shipped samples as frozen whole blood, isolated PBMCs, or DNA extracted from either of those sample types. In regard to this clone: Its antigen remains undetermined. Qualities for individual bases were not recorded, and no much larger clone is one base off.

Points the paper makes about the study in general: How much clinical and demographic metadata was included differed by source and by participant, and the metadata was provided uncurated.

Sequencing input: peripheral blood. The V and J segments used are TRBV27 and TRBJ1-1, with the identity of the D gene unclear. The sequence derives from a woman aged 80 or older with active or convalescent COVID-19. The CDR3 region has the sequence CASSLNAAIGGTEAFF. The nucleotides read TGTGCCAGCAGTTTAAATGCGGCGATCGGTGGGACTGAAGCTTTCTTT.